This entry concerns a single T cell receptor (beta chain). In this sample, this clone turned up once. No cognate antigen has been identified for it. Per-base quality was not reported, and no clone a single base away is much larger than it. CD8 naive samples were obtained by positive selection for CCR7 among CD45RO-negative cells, yielding a CD45RA+CCR7+ population from which TemRA cells were excluded. The donors were healthy, HIV-negative adults who had no recently reported acute infections or vaccinations. Only Caucasian adults living in Nashville, Tennessee, USA were represented among the donors. After blood collection by leukapheresis, PBMCs were isolated using Ficoll-Histopaque density gradient centrifugation and then cryopreserved in the vapor phase of liquid nitrogen. Analytical flow cytometry was used to check the purity and quantity of each magnetically sorted T cell population. Each sorted fraction had its genomic DNA isolated and then quantified by UV absorbance on a Nanodrop 2000c.

V sheds 4 bases and J sheds 1 base, leaving 12 bases between their ends. There are 14 amino acids in the CDR3, from cysteine to phenylalanine inclusive. Only the CDR3 region is kept as DNA, spanning 42 bases read in frame from base 1. CDR1 and CDR2 are drawn from the germline V gene: SGHDT, YYEEEE. These data are taken from a study of shared clonotypes between healthy human individuals (dated by TCRdb to 2019 to 2021). Background for the entire study: The cohort included three men and a couple of women between 18 and 49 years of age. For each donor, three plates each were used for CD4 naive and CD4 memory, two plates were used for CD8 naive, and one plate was used for CD8 memory. To estimate repertoire size and how much clonotype sharing occurs between individuals, the study deeply sequenced the blood TCR repertoires of 5 or 6 healthy adults. To increase sequencing depth and limit assay-specific biases, TCR repertoire library preparation and sequencing were carried out by different laboratories using diverse techniques. Per donor, leukapheresis produced somewhere between about 0.94 and 8.9 billion PBMCs.

TCR CDR3 regions were amplified from genomic DNA by multiplex PCR using the deep immunoSEQ assay. For each cell subset, the extracted genomic DNA was distributed evenly across all wells of several immunoSEQ 96-well plates, and each plate served as one replicate. Each replicate PCR for sorted subsets received around 0.2 ug genomic DNA, equal to about 29,000 T cell genomes. Purified libraries were quantified with a Qubit 3.0 fluorometer, sized on a Bioanalyzer 2100, and re-quantified with the KAPA Library Quantification kit. Every immunoSEQ 96-well plate was sequenced on a dedicated single-read 150-cycle Illumina NextSeq 550 flow cell. Per the authors' processing: Because the immunoSEQ output included only junctional sequences and no quality scores, the filtering could not be the same as the filtering used for full-length reads. Sequences were annotated with PyIR, a Python wrapper for IgBLAST v1.9, using IMGT germline references to assign V/J genes and CDR3. Reads were filtered out if the reads had weak V/J assignments (E-value above 1e-6), no CDR3, stop codons, out-of-frame junctions, or ambiguous translated residues. V3J clonotypes were defined as sequences sharing an identical inferred V gene, J gene, and CDR3 amino acid sequence. Percentage overlap between repertoires was calculated by dividing the number of shared unique clonotypes by the size of the smaller repertoire. Richness of each repertoire was evaluated using RTK rarefaction, the Chao1 estimator, and Recon v2.1 estimates of unobserved clonotypes. OLGA was used to compute generation probabilities for all TCRbeta clonotypes that the gDNA method yielded from a few donors. Here the immuneACCESS table is served through TCRdb, limited to in-frame sequences with V and J called. Missing clones are a known gap in these copies; in checked studies unresolved V genes cover under half, and the rest lacks a known reason. The DNA was the basis for D and trimming; V, J and clone size are from that table. The sample data list under 700,000 clones, and approximately 96% of these were observed just once. The ten largest clones capture approximately 0.11% of the sample.

Findings and caveats that apply to the study as a whole: Compared with non-shared clonotypes, the clonotypes found in all four sorted-subset donors had higher generation probabilities. Sampling was limited to blood, and TCR repertoires in tissue likely differ from TCR repertoires in blood. Because the study included a small number of donors, the genetic and exposure-history diversity represented was limited. Pairwise subsampling led to the expectation that sequencing depth would affect the degree of clonotype sharing among donors. Larger estimated clonotype richness was generally found for naive subsets than for memory subsets. Even with the large sequencing depth, rarefaction of the sorted-subset datasets indicated that sequencing was incomplete. Across a few donors, about 4.5% of naive CD4, more than 3% of naive CD8, about 2% of memory CD4, and 0.4% to 0.45% of memory CD8 clonotypes were shared.

The clonotype comes from a woman aged 25 to 39 in good health. The sequence is built from TRBV5-6 and TRBJ2-7; perhaps TRBD1 is the D gene, with 5 bases matching. Sequenced: naive CD8+ T cells sorted from blood. The sample's cell subset or site label, decoded: CD45RA+CCR7+. The CDR3 protein: CASSPTVMSYEQYF. The nucleotide sequence is TGTGCCAGCAGCCCGACAGTGATGTCCTACGAGCAGTACTTC.